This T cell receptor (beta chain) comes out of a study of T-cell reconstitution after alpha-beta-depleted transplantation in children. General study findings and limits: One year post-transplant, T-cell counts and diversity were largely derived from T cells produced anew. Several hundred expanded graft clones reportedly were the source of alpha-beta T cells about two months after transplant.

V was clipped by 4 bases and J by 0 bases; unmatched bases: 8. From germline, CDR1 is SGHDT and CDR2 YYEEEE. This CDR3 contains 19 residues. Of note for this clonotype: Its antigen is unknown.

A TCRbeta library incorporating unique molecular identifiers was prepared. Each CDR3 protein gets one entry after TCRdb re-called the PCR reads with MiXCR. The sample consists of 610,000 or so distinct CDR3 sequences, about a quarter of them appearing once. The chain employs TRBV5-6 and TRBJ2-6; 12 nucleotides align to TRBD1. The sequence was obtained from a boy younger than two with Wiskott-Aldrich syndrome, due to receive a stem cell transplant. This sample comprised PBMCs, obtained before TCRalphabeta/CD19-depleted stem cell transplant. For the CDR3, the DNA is TGTGCCAGCAGCACTCCAGCGGGACAGGGGGCCTCTGGGGCCAACGTCCTGACTTTC. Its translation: CASSTPAGQGASGANVLTF.